Presented here are 13 T cell receptor beta chains from one specimen sequenced in a study of CD8 T cells in Susac syndrome. With random hexamers, reverse transcription was performed on about 0.5 to 1 ug of RNA. TCRdb reprocessed the immunoSEQ multiplex PCR reads with MiXCR, giving one entry per CDR3 protein. Of about 430,000 distinct CDR3 sequences listed, 85% to 90% are singletons. Sequencing was performed on CD8+ T cells from PBMCs. Receptors were obtained from a human donor with multiple sclerosis.

Here the CDR3 reads CASSSHPLMDTEAFF. The DNA for the CDR3 is TGTGCCAGCAGTTCCCATCCTCTGATGGACACTGAAGCTTTCTTT. V usage is TRBV12-3 or TRBV12-4 and J usage is TRBJ1-1; D not certain. Trimming removed 4 bases at V and 3 bases at J, with 15 bases between. The CDR3 length is 15 residues.

The chain couples TRBV4-1 to TRBJ2-5; possible D gene TRBD2, 7 bases. The CDR3 length is 17 residues. The germline V gene encodes CDR1 MGHRA and CDR2 YSYEKL. V was cut by 1 base and J by 5 bases, with 20 bases left in between. The CDR3 nucleotides are TGCGCCAGCAGCCAAGTTGGGGGCGGGAGATTCGGGGAGACCCAGTACTTC. Protein product: CASSQVGGGRFGETQYF.

The chain joins TRBV12-3 or TRBV12-4 to TRBJ1-5; TRBD1 might be the D (6 bases). This CDR3 region has 15 residues. Between the trimmed V and J ends, which lost 6 bases and 8 bases, there was a span of 20 bases. CDR3 sequence reads: CASSPGWGHRKPQHF. CDR3 coding DNA: TGTGCCAGCAGCCCGGGGTGGGGACACAGGAAGCCCCAGCATTTT.

The chain combines TRBV29-1 with TRBJ2-1, with D possibly being TRBD1 (7 bases). Trimming pared 0 bases from V and 0 bases from J, leaving 12 bases between. The CDR3 runs 16 residues. The germline V gene encodes CDR1 SQVTM and CDR2 ANQGSEA. CDR3 residues: CSVEDPRGVSYNEQFF. Here the CDR3 DNA reads TGCAGCGTTGAAGATCCCAGGGGGGTCTCCTACAATGAGCAGTTCTTC.

The chain combines TRBV5-1 with TRBJ2-7, with a possible D match to TRBD1 (6 bases). The V end lost 2 bases, the J end lost 1 base, and 19 bases lay between the germline ends. The CDR3 has 17 amino acids. Germline V CDR1 and CDR2: SGHRS, YFSETQ. The chain's CDR3 is CASSLKDGGLRSYEQYF. The CDR3 nucleotides are TGCGCCAGCAGCTTAAAGGATGGGGGCTTGCGTTCCTACGAGCAGTACTTC.

This clonotype has more than one count but fewer than ten. The V and J genes are TRBV9 and TRBJ2-7; a weak D match, TRBD2 (5 bases). The CDR3 extends over 15 amino acids. Germline-derived CDR1 and CDR2 are SGDLS and YYNGEE. V lost 4 bases to trimming and J lost 0 bases, with 14 bases between them. In nucleotides, the CDR3 is TGTGCCAGCAGCCCCGGGATTGGAATCTCCTACGAGCAGTACTTC. Translated: CASSPGIGISYEQYF.

This chain joins TRBV20-1 and TRBJ2-5; TRBD2 matches at 12 bases. The germline gives CDR1 DFQATT, CDR2 SNEGSKA (reference sequence). V shed 2 bases and J 3 bases; nucleotides not matched to a gene: 10. The CDR3 loop spans 17 amino acids. The chain's CDR3 is CSARLAGGRGEEETQYF. The CDR3 nucleotides read TGCAGTGCTAGACTAGCGGGAGGGAGGGGCGAGGAAGAGACCCAGTACTTC.

This chain uses TRBV5-6 with TRBJ2-1; TRBD1 matches at 9 bases. CDR3 length equals 16 residues. Germline V gene sequence: CDR1 SGHDT, CDR2 YYEEEE. V lost 1 base, J lost 4 bases, and 6 bases stayed unmatched. The CDR3 nucleotides are TGTGCCAGCAGCTTGCCGTTCGGACAGGGGTACAATGAGCAGTTCTTC. This encodes CASSLPFGQGYNEQFF.

This clonotype was seen just once. This chain connects TRBV5-1 to TRBJ2-2, with D unclear. V gave up 0 bases and J gave up 7 bases, with 10 bases separating them. Looked up from germline, CDR1 is SGHRS and CDR2 is YFSETQ. The CDR3 has 14 residues. The CDR3 region is CASSLGYEHGELFF. For the CDR3, the DNA is TGCGCCAGCAGCTTGGGCTACGAACACGGGGAGCTGTTTTTT.

This chain joins TRBV18 and TRBJ2-3; D is unclear. Germline assignment: CDR1 KGHSH and CDR2 LQKENI. Trimming removed 6 bases from V and 0 bases from J, with 13 bases in between. The CDR3 runs 15 residues. CDR3 sequence: CASSPSVISTDTQYF. Written as DNA, the CDR3 is TGTGCCAGCTCCCCATCAGTTATTAGCACAGATACGCAGTATTTT.

The rearrangement uses TRBV28 and TRBJ1-5; D gene ambiguous. Germline V gene data show CDR1 as MDHEN and CDR2 as SYDVKM. V was trimmed by 5 bases and J by 4 bases, leaving 12 bases between them. The CDR3 is 14 amino acids. This CDR3 is CASSQWTENQPQHF. As DNA, the CDR3 is TGTGCCAGCAGTCAATGGACTGAGAATCAGCCCCAGCATTTT.

The chain has TRBV7-9 and TRBJ2-1; D gene uncertain. The germline CDR1 and CDR2 sequences are SEHNR and FQNEAQ (reference sequence). Trimming took 3 bases from V and 4 from J, leaving 13 bases between them. This CDR3 contains 15 residues. The CDR3 nucleotides are TGTGCCAGCAGCTTGACCACCGCACCTTACAATGAGCAGTTCTTC. It is translated as CASSLTTAPYNEQFF.

This rearrangement joins TRBV12-3 or TRBV12-4 to TRBJ1-1, with D hard to call. The CDR3 contains 13 residues. V gave up 8 bases and J gave up 6 bases, with 16 bases separating them. This chain's CDR3 is CASDDSLSPEAFF. Written as DNA, the CDR3 is TGTGCCAGCGACGACTCCCTTAGCCCTGAAGCTTTCTTT.